This TCR beta chain was identified during a study of control samples from healthy donors and cancer patients (TCRdb year 2020). V loses 5 bases, J loses 0 bases, and the germline ends lie 14 bases apart. Based on the germline V gene (reference sequence), the CDR1 and CDR2 sequences are LNHDA and SQIVND. The CDR3 measures 15 amino acids from cysteine to phenylalanine. The retained sequence is limited to the CDR3, 45 bases, with the frame set at the first base. To note about this clone: The target of this receptor is not known. It has no much larger one-base neighbor in the sample; base qualities were not kept.

Receptor libraries were prepared by the immunoSEQ multiplex PCR assay. Not all clones reach the TCRdb copy of this immuneACCESS table, which keeps in-frame sequences only. Checked studies attribute under half of the gap to unresolved V genes and leave the rest unexplained. The sample table contains approximately 170,000 clones; only one count was recorded for around 90% of them. 1.2% to 1.5% of the sample comes from the top ten. The TCR was taken from a woman in her fifties or sixties in good health. This receptor chain uses TRBV19 and TRBJ2-7; tentative D gene TRBD1, with 5 bases matching. The material sequenced was blood. The CDR3 reads CASSQGPASSYEQYF. Read as DNA, the sequence is TGTGCCAGTAGTCAGGGTCCCGCAAGCTCCTACGAGCAGTACTTC.